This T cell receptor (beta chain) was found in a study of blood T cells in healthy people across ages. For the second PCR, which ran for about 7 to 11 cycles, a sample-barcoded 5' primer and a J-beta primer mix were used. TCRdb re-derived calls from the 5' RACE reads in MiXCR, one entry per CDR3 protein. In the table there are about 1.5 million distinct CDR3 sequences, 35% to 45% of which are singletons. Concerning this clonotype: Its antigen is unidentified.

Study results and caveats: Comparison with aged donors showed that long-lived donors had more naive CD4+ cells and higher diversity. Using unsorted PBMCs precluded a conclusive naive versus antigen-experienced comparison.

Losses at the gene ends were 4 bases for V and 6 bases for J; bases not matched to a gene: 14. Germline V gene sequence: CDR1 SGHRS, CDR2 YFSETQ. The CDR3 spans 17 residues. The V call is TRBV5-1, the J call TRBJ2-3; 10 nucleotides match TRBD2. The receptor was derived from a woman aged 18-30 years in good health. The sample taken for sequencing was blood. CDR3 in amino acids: CASSPTSGVVPTDTQYF. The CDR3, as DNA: TGCGCCAGCAGCCCCACTAGCGGGGTAGTCCCGACGGATACGCAGTATTTT.